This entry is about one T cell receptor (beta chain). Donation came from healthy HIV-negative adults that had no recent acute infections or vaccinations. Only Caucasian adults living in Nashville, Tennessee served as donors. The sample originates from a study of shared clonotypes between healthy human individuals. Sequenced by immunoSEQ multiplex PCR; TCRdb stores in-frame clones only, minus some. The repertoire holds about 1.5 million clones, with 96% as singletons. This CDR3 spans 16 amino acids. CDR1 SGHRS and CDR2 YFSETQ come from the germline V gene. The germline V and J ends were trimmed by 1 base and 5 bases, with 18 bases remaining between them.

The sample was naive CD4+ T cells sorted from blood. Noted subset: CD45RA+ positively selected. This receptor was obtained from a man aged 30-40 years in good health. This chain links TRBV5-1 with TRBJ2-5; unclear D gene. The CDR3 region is CASSLSRALGPETQYF. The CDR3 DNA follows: TGCGCCAGCAGCTTGTCCCGGGCCCTGGGCCCGGAGACCCAGTACTTC.